This TCR beta chain was captured by sequencing in a study of cytomegalovirus exposure and HLA in healthy donors. PCR employed 60 Vbeta and 13 Jbeta primers. The data were produced by immunoSEQ multiplex PCR, yet TCRdb's version contains in-frame clones alone and is incomplete. The sample lists some 150,000 clones, 82% occurring once. The CDR3 loop spans 15 amino acids. The junction had 3 bases not matched to a gene; V was cut back by 5 bases and J by 0 bases. CDR1 is PRHDT and CDR2 is FYEKMQ in the germline V gene (reference sequence). Sequencing was carried out using PBMCs. This sequence originates from a woman in her 50s in good health and CMV-seropositive. This sequence joins TRBV13 and TRBJ2-3; 9 bases match TRBD2. This chain's CDR3 is CASSPLAGSTDTQYF. CDR3 DNA: TGTGCCAGCAGCCCTCTAGCGGGAAGCACAGATACGCAGTATTTT. Drawing the rest from reference TRBV13 and TRBJ2-3, the complete variable domain is AAGVIQSPRHLIKEKRETATLKCYPIPRHDTVYWYQQGPGQDPQFLISFYEKMQSDKGSIPDRFSAQQFSDYHSELNMSSLELGDSALYFCASSPLAGSTDTQYFGPGTRLTVL.